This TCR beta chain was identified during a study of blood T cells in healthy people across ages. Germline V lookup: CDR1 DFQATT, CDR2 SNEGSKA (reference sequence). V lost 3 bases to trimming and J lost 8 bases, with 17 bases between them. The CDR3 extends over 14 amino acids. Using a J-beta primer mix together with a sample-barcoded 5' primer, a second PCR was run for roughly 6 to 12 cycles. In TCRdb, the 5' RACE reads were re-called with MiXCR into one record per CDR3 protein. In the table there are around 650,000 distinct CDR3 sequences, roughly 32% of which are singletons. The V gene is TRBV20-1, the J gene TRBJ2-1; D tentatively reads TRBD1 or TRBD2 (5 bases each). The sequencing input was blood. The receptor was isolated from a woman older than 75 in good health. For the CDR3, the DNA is TGCAGTGCTAGGGGGACGGGGCACTTGGATGAGCAGTTCTTC. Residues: CSARGTGHLDEQFF.